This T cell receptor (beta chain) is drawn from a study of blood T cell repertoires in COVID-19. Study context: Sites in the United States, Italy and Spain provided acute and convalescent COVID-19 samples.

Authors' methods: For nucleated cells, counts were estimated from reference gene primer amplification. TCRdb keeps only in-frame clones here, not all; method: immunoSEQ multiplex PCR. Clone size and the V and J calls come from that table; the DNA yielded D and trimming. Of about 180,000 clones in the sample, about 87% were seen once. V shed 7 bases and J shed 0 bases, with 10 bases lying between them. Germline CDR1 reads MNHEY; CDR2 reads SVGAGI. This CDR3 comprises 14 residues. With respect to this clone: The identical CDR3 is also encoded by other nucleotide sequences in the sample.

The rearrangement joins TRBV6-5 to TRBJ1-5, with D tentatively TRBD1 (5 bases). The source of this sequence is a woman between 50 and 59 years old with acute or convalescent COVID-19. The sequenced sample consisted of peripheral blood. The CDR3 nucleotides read TGTGCCAGCAACCCTACAGGTAGCAATCAGCCCCAGCATTTT. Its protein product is CASNPTGSNQPQHF.